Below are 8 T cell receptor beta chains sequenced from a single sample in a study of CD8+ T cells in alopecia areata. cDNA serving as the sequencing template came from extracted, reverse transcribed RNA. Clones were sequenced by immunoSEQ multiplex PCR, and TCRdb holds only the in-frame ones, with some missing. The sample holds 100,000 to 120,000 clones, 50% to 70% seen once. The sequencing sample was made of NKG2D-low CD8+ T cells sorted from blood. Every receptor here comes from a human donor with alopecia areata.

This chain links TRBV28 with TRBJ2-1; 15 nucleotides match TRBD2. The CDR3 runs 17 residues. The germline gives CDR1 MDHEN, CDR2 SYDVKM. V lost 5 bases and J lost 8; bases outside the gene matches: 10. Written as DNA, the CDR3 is TGTGCCAGCAGTGGTGGGTGGACTAGCGGGAGGGGGGATGAGCAGTTCTTC. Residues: CASSGGWTSGRGDEQFF.

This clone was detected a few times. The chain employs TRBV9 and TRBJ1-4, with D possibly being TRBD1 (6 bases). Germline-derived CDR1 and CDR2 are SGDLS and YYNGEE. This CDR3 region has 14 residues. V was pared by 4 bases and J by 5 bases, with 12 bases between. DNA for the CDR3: TGTGCCAGCAGCAAACAGGGCCTAAATGAAAAACTGTTTTTT. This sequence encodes CASSKQGLNEKLFF.

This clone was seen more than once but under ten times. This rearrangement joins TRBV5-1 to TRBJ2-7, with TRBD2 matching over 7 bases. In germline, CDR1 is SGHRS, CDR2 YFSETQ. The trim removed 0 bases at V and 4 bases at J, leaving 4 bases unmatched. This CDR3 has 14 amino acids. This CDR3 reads CASSLAAGVYEQYF. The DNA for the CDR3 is TGCGCCAGCAGCTTGGCGGCGGGAGTTTACGAGCAGTACTTC.

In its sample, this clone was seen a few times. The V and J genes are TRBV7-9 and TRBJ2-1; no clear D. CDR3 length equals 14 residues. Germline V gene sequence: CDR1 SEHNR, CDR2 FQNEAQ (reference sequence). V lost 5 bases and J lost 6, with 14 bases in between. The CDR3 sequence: CASSQRSGSNEQFF. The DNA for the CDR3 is TGTGCCAGCAGCCAGCGCTCAGGTTCCAATGAGCAGTTCTTC. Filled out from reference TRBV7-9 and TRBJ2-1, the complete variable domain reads DTGVSQNPRHKITKRGQNVTFRCDPISEHNRLYWYRQTLGQGPEFLTYFQNEAQLEKSRLLSDRFSAERPKGSFSTLEIQRTEQGDSAMYLCASSQRSGSNEQFFGPGTRLTVL.

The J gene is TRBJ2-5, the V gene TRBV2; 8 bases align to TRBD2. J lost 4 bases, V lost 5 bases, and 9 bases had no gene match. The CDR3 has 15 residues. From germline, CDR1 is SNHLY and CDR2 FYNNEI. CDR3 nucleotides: TGTGCCAGCAGTTACGACGGCGGGAGGTTAGAGACCCAGTACTTC. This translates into CASSYDGGRLETQYF.

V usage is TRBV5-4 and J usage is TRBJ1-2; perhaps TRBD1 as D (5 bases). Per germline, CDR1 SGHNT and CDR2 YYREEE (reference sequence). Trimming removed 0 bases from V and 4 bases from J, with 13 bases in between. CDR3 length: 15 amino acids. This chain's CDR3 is CASSLGPQGSYGYTF. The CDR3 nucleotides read TGTGCCAGCAGCTTGGGGCCGCAGGGAAGCTATGGCTACACCTTC.

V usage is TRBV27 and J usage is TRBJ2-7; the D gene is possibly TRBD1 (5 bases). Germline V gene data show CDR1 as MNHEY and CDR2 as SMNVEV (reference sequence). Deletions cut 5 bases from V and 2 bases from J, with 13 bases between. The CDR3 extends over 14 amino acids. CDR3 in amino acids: CASSIQLQAYEQYF. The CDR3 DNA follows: TGTGCCAGCAGTATCCAACTACAGGCCTACGAGCAGTACTTC.

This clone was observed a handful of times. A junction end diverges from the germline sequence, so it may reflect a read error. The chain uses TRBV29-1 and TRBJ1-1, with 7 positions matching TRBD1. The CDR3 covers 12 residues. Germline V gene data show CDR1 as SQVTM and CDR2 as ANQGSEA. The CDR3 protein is CSGEDGRGDAFF. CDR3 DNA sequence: TGCAGCGGTGAAGACGGCAGGGGGGACGCTTTCTTT.